The clone carrying this T cell receptor (beta chain) has a single count. The sample belongs to a study of blood T cell repertoires in COVID-19. In the original processing: The authors estimated nucleated cell counts from reference gene primer amplification. Data came from immunoSEQ multiplex PCR; TCRdb stores just in-frame clones and leaves some out. D and trimming were read from the DNA, whereas the V and J calls and clone size are those reported in that table. The sample lists about 120,000 clones; about nine tenths were seen once. Sequencing was carried out using peripheral blood. This sequence was found in a human donor with active COVID-19. The donor label of this sample is uncertain.

The CDR3 protein is CASSAINNEQFF. Here the CDR3 DNA reads TGTGCCAGCAGCGCGATAAACAATGAGCAGTTCTTC. The V and J genes are TRBV5-4 and TRBJ2-1; D unresolved. CDR3 length equals 12 residues. Trimming cost V 4 bases and J 5 bases, with 7 bases left between them. The germline CDR1 and CDR2 sequences are SGHNT and YYREEE (reference sequence).